This T cell receptor (beta chain) emerged from a study of T-cell reconstitution after alpha-beta-depleted transplantation in children. During its preparation, the TCRbeta library received unique molecular identifiers. TCRdb passed the PCR reads through MiXCR, listing each CDR3 protein once. The table lists 200,000 to 250,000 distinct CDR3 sequences, roughly 10% of them singletons. This clonotype was seen only a few times. This CDR3 has 15 residues. After removal of 5 bases from V and 7 bases from J, the junction contained 6 bases not matched to a gene. CDR1 and CDR2 (germline): SGHVS, FQNEAQ. Sequences were derived from PBMCs, sampled before TCRalphabeta/CD19-depleted stem cell transplant. V is TRBV7-8 and J is TRBJ2-3, with 13 bases that match TRBD2. This TCR came from a child younger than two with acute myeloid leukemia, due to receive a stem cell transplant. The CDR3 spells CASSTSGGETHTQYF. The CDR3 coding sequence is TGTGCCAGCAGCACTAGCGGGGGGGAAACCCATACGCAGTATTTT.